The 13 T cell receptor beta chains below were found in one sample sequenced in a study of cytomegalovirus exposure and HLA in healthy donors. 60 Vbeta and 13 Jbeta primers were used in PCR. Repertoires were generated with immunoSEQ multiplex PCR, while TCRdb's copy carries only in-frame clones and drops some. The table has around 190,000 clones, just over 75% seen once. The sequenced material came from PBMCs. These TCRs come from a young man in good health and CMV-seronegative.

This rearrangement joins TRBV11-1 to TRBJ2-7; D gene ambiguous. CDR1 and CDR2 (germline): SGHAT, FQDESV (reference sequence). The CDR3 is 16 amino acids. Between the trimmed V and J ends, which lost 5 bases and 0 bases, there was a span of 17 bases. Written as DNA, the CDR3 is TGTGCCAGCAGCCCTCCTATGACCTGGAGCTCCTACGAGCAGTACTTC. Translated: CASSPPMTWSSYEQYF.

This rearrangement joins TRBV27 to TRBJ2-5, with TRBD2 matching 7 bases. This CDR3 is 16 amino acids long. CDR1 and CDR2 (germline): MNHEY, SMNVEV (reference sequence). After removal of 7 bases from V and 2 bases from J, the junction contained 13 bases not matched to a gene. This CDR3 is CASTISWRERQETQYF. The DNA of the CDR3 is TGTGCCAGCACCATCTCGTGGCGGGAGAGGCAAGAGACCCAGTACTTC.

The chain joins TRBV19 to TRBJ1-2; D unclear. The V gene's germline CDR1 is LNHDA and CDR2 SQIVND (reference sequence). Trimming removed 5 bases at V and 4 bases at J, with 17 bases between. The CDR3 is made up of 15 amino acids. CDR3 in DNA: TGTGCCAGTAGTTCCTCGGTACCTAATTTCTATGGCTACACCTTC. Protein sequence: CASSSSVPNFYGYTF. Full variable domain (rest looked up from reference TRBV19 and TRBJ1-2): DGGITQSPKYLFRKEGQNVTLSCEQNLNHDAMYWYRQDPGQGLRLIYYSQIVNDFQKGDIAEGYSVSREKKESFPLTVTSAQKNPTAFYLCASSSSVPNFYGYTFGSGTRLTVV.

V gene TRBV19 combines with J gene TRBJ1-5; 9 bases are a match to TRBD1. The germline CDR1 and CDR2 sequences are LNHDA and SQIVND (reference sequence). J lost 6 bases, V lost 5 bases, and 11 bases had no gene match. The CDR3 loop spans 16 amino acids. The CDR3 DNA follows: TGTGCCAGTAGTTCATCAACGACAGGGGGGACTCAGCCCCAGCATTTT. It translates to CASSSSTTGGTQPQHF.

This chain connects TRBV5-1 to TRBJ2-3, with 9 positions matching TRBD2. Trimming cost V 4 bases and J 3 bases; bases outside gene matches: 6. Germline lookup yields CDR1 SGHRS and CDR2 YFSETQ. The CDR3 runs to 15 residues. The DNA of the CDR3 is TGCGCCAGCAGCCTTAGCGGGAGTTGGACAGATACGCAGTATTTT. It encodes CASSLSGSWTDTQYF.

This CDR3 reads CASRHTGGTGELFF. The CDR3 bases are TGTGCCAGCAGACACACAGGGGGCACCGGGGAGCTGTTTTTT. The chain carries TRBV27 and TRBJ2-2; 8 bases map to TRBD1. Germline values: CDR1 MNHEY, CDR2 SMNVEV (reference sequence). The CDR3 runs 14 residues. Trimming at V came to 6 bases and at J to 4 bases, leaving 4 bases not matched to a gene.

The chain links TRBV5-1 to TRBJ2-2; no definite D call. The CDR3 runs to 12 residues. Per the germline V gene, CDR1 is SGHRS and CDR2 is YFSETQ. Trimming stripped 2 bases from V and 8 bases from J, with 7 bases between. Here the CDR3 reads CASSFGSGELFF. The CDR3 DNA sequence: TGCGCCAGCAGCTTCGGGTCAGGGGAGCTGTTTTTT.

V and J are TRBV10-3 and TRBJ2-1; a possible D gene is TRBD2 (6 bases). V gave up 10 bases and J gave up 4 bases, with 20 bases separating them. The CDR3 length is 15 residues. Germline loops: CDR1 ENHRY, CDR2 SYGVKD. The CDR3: CATGPGTAKYNEQFF. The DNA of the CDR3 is TGTGCCACTGGCCCCGGGACTGCAAAGTACAATGAGCAGTTCTTC.

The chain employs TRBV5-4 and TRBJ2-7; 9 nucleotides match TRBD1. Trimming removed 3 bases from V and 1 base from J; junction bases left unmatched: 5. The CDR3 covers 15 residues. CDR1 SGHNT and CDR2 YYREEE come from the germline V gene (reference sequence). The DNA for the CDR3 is TGTGCCAGCAGCTCTGGGACAGGGATGTCCTACGAGCAGTACTTC. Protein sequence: CASSSGTGMSYEQYF. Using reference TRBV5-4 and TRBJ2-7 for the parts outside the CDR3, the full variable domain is ETGVTQSPTHLIKTRGQQVTLRCSSQSGHNTVSWYQQALGQGPQFIFQYYREEENGRGNFPPRFSGLQFPNYSSELNVNALELDDSALYLCASSSGTGMSYEQYFGPGTRLTVT.

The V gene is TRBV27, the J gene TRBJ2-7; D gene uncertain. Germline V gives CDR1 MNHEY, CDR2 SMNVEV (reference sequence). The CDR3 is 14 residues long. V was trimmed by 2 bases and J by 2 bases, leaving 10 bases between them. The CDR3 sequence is CASSLRGSTYEQYF. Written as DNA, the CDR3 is TGTGCCAGCAGTTTAAGAGGATCGACCTACGAGCAGTACTTC.

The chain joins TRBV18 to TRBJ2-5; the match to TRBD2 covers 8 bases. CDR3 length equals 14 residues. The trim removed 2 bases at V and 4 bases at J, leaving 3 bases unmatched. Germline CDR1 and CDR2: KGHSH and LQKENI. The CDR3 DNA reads TGTGCCAGCTCACCATCCCTAGCGGGAGAGACCCAGTACTTC. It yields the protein CASSPSLAGETQYF.

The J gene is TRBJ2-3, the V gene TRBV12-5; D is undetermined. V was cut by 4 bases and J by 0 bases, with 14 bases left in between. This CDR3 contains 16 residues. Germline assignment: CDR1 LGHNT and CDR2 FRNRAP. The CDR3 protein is CASGSPQISSTDTQYF. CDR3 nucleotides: TGTGCTAGTGGTTCTCCCCAGATTTCTAGCACAGATACGCAGTATTTT. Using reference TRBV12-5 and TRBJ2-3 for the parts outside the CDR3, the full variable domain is DARVTQTPRHKVTEMGQEVTMRCQPILGHNTVFWYRQTMMQGLELLAYFRNRAPLDDSGMPKDRFSAEMPDATLATLKIQPSEPRDSAVYFCASGSPQISSTDTQYFGPGTRLTVL.

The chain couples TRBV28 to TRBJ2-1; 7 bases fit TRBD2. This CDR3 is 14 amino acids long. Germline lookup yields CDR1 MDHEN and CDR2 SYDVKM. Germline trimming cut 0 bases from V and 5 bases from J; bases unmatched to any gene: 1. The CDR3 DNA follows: TGTGCCAGCAGTTTATGGCTAGCGGACAATGAGCAGTTCTTC. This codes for CASSLWLADNEQFF.